The following is a TCR beta chain sequence with its context. Its antigen is undetermined. The data derive from a study of blood T cells in healthy people across ages. The wider study: About one barcoded beta molecule per two T cells came from capture by template switching. Whole-study findings and limits: Changes seen in expanded clonotypes were possibly confounded by donor CMV status left unknown.

CDR1 and CDR2 (germline): SGHRS, YFSETQ. The CDR3 spans 12 residues. The V end was cut by 3 bases, the J end by 7 bases, with 10 bases between. Together with a sample-barcoded 5' primer, a J-beta primer mix was included in a second PCR lasting 7 to 11 cycles. Tagging of each cDNA molecule was performed by a template-switch adaptor with 12 random nucleotides. TCRdb re-called the 5' RACE reads through MiXCR, storing one row per CDR3 protein. The sample lists nearly 800,000 distinct CDR3 sequences; 20% to 25% were seen once. The sample was also reused in another study, on T cells of mothers and their children.

The sequencing sample was made of blood. The genes are TRBV5-1 and TRBJ1-2, with a possible D match to TRBD1 (5 bases). This TCR was sampled from a boy younger than 18 in good health. The CDR3 nucleotides read TGCGCCAGCAGCTCGGACACGGCTGGCTACACCTTC. Residues: CASSSDTAGYTF.